The TCR beta chain under discussion was sequenced for a study of T cell responses to AZD1222 COVID-19 vaccine. As for the study in general: Analysis merged second doses at about 4 or about 12 weeks. Study-level points and caveats: In a largely white British group with more females than males, clonal diversity was possibly underestimated. Recipients of two AZD1222 doses showed rising Spike-specific TCR breadth and depth.

Clones were sequenced by immunoSEQ multiplex PCR, and TCRdb holds only the in-frame ones, with some missing. The data contain some 150,000 clones, roughly 88% of them singletons. CDR1 is MGHRA, CDR2 YSYEKL, per germline. With 1 base removed from V and 1 base from J, the gap between germline ends came to 8 bases. The CDR3 has 16 amino acids. A remark on this clone: Its antigen is not identified.

The material was peripheral blood, obtained on day 0 of AZD1222 vaccination. V usage is TRBV4-1 and J usage is TRBJ1-6; D is ambiguous. The sequence derives from an adult in good health. The CDR3 sequence is CASSQGEGSYNSPLHF. Here the CDR3 DNA reads TGCGCCAGCAGCCAAGGGGAAGGATCCTATAATTCACCCCTCCACTTT.